The present T cell receptor (beta chain) was sequenced within a study of blood T cell repertoires in COVID-19. Overall study context: Sites in the United States, Italy and Spain provided acute and convalescent COVID-19 samples.

Generated by immunoSEQ multiplex PCR, the TCRdb table keeps only in-frame clones and is missing some. The profile shows approximately 220,000 clones, roughly 85% of them singletons. With 4 bases removed from V and 0 bases from J, the gap between germline ends came to 11 bases. Germline lookup yields CDR1 SGDLS and CDR2 YYNGEE. This CDR3 has 15 amino acids. Everyone who took part was roughly 18 to 89 years old, and they came from about two dozen US areas. Participants' own reports of clinical history determined their cohort assignment. The clonotype was recovered from a man aged 35 to 55 who had recovered from COVID-19. The V and J genes are TRBV9 and TRBJ1-5; D not certain. Sequencing was carried out using PBMCs or T cells enriched from blood (not recorded which). For the CDR3, the DNA is TGTGCCAGCAGCTCCTCGGGTTATAGCAATCAGCCCCAGCATTTT. Amino acids: CASSSSGYSNQPQHF.